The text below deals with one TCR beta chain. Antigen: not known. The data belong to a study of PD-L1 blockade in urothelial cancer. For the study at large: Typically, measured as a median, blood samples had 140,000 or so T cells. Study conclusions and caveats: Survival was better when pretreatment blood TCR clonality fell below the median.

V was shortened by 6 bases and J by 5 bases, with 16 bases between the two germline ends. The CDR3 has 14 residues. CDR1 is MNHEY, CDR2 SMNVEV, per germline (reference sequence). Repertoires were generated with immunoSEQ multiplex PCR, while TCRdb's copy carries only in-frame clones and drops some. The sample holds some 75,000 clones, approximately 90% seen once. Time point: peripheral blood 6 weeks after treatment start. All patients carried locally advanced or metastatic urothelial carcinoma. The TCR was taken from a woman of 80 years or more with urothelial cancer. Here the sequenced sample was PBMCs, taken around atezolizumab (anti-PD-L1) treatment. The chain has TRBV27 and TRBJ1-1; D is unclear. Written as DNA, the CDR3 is TGTGCCAGCAGATCGACCGAGAGGGCAACTGAAGCTTTCTTT. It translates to CASRSTERATEAFF.